This T cell receptor (beta chain) was captured in a study of CD8+ T cells in alopecia areata. Study in general: Treated patients received severity scores based on the percentage of scalp area affected. Study-wide points: Scalp clonality and expanded CD8+ clones among the top 100 were significantly decreased by tofacitinib.

Treatment denoted: oral pan-JAK inhibitor, 5-10 mg twice daily. This CDR3 spans 13 amino acids. V shed 5 bases and J shed 4 bases, with 11 bases lying between them. Germline lookup yields CDR1 SGHAT and CDR2 FQDESV (reference sequence). This clone was counted a few times. The antigen remains unidentified. Following extraction, RNA underwent reverse transcription to cDNA, which served as the sequencing template. TCRdb's copy holds only in-frame clones and misses some; the assay was immunoSEQ multiplex PCR. The table shows about 120,000 clones, with about 50% occurring only once. This sequence joins TRBV11-1 and TRBJ2-5; D uncertain. Specimen: CD4+ T cells sorted from blood, collected at week 4, from a patient treated with tofacitinib. The origin of this receptor is a human donor with alopecia areata. The CDR3 DNA follows: TGTGCCAGCAGCCCCCAAACACGAGAGACCCAGTACTTC. It yields the protein CASSPQTRETQYF.